The 7 T cell receptor delta chains presented below share a single source sample, sequenced in a study of γδ T cells in repeated Plasmodium falciparum infection. TCRdb re-called the multiplex PCR reads through CATT. The data show 85,000 to 90,000 delta-chain clones, more than 1.4% seen once. Vgamma9/Vdelta2+ and Vdelta2-negative gammadelta T cells were flow-sorted from PBMC for bulk sequencing. Sequencing was done on a sample of gamma-delta T cells from blood. All receptors derive from a pool of human donors (malaria-infected and uninfected, not separated).

Regarding this clone: A far larger clone is only one base removed, so a read error is likely. The sample carries other DNA sequences with the same CDR3. The rearrangement joins TRDV1 to TRDJ1; 8 positions match TRDD2. This CDR3 is built from 19 residues. Germline V lookup: CDR1 TSWWSYY, CDR2 QGS. CDR3 region: CALGVIFLRTRHLTDKLIF. The CDR3 DNA reads TGTGCCCTTGGGGTCATCTTCCTACGGACACGACACCTCACCGATAAACTCATCTTT.

Concerning this clone: The protein TCRdb gives is from a much larger clone and does not agree with this DNA's translation at residue 13, likely a read error; the protein shown here comes from the DNA. The V gene is TRDV1, the J gene TRDJ1; 11 bases map to TRDD3. Since TCRdb gives no J gene, matching the DNA to germline was used here to assign it. With 3 bases clipped from V and 8 bases from J, the junction kept 29 bases outside the gene matches. The V gene's germline CDR1 is TSWWSYY and CDR2 QGS. This CDR3 has 22 residues. The CDR3: CALGERGTGGYGPNGCPMKLIF. CDR3 DNA sequence: TGTGCTCTTGGGGAGCGTGGTACTGGGGGATATGGGCCGAATGGTTGTCCGATGAAACTCATCTTT.

A note on this clone: This probably arose from a read error, given a far larger clone one base away. This specimen includes other DNA sequences encoding the same CDR3. The V and J genes are TRDV1 and TRDJ1, with 9 bases lining up with TRDD3. The J gene, missing from TCRdb, was assigned here through DNA to germline matching. The CDR3 loop spans 19 amino acids. CDR1 is TSWWSYY and CDR2 is QGS in the germline V gene. This chain's CDR3 is CALGEEGPTRGYGTDKLIF. DNA of the CDR3: TGCGCTCTTGGGGAAGAGGGCCCTACTCGGGGATACGGGACCGATAAACTCATCTTT.

This clone occurred a few times. A single base separates this from a much larger clone, so it may be a read error. The gene calls are TRDV1 and TRDJ1; maybe TRDD2 (6 bases). TCRdb is silent on the J gene; assignment here came from matching the DNA to germline. V shed 3 bases and J shed 0 bases, with 23 bases lying between them. The germline V gene has CDR1 TSWWSYY and CDR2 QGS. The CDR3 length is 19 residues. CDR3 region: CALGECVLPSTVDTDKLIF. The CDR3 DNA sequence: TGTGCTCTTGGGGAGTGCGTCCTACCGAGTACTGTTGACACCGATAAACTCATCTTT.

Turning to this clone: TCRdb has a much larger clone's protein, which differs at residue 3 from the translation of this DNA, likely because of a read error; what is shown is the protein translated from the DNA. The J gene is TRDJ1, the V gene TRDV2; tentative D call: TRDD3 (6 bases). Germline V gives CDR1 GEAIGNYY, CDR2 EKD. The CDR3 has 19 residues. In DNA, the CDR3 is TGTGCCTGGGACACTCTGGGGACAGATCGTCTTCGTAAGACCGATAAACTCATCTTT. Translation gives CAWDTLGTDRLRKTDKLIF.

This clone has only a few counts. This likely traces to a read error, being one base from a far larger clone. The same CDR3 arises from other DNA sequences in this sample as well. V is TRDV2 and J is TRDJ1; D is undetermined. The J gene is not listed in TCRdb, so it was assigned here from a DNA match to germline. The CDR3 sequence is 20 residues long. CDR1 and CDR2 (germline): GEAIGNYY, EKD. CDR3 sequence reads: CACGPPAGSYNRAYTDKLIF. The DNA for the CDR3 is TGCGCCTGTGGGCCCCCTGCTGGCTCTTACAACCGAGCCTACACCGATAAACTCATCTTT.

As regards this clone: The protein TCRdb lists belongs to a much larger clone and differs from this DNA's translation at residue 16, which points to a read error; the protein shown is made from the DNA. For the CDR3, the DNA is TGTGCCTGTGACACCATACGGGTTATGGGGGATGCAATTTACACCAATAAACTCATCTTT. This gives the protein CACDTIRVMGDAIYTNKLIF. The chain uses TRDV2 and TRDJ1; 8 bases fit TRDD3. TCRdb does not report a J gene; here it was assigned by matching the DNA to germline references. CDR3 length: 20 amino acids. Germline loops: CDR1 GEAIGNYY, CDR2 EKD.